Listed below are T cell receptor beta chains from one sample, sequenced in a study of blood T cells in healthy people across ages. TCRdb reanalysed the 5' RACE reads using MiXCR and keeps one entry per CDR3 protein. Among over 600,000 distinct CDR3 sequences, approximately 40% were seen once, and the ten largest hold approximately 31%. Sequencing was done on a sample of blood. These receptors were collected from a man at least 80 years old in good health. Each CDR3 is given with its conserved first and last residue. Each record gives: J gene, V gene, clone size, CDR3 protein. The size field is filled for only some rows; it gives once, few, many or a size class.

J: TRBJ2-3
V: TRBV6-6
size: few
CDR3: CASNLAGGPDTQYF

J: TRBJ2-5
V: TRBV27
size: -
CDR3: CASSSKGQWETQYF

J: TRBJ1-1
V: TRBV6-2/TRBV6-3
size: -
CDR3: CASSSAGTGNTEAFF

J: TRBJ1-6
V: TRBV6-2/TRBV6-3
size: few
CDR3: CASSYGQDNSPLHF

J: TRBJ2-3
V: TRBV5-1
size: many
CDR3: CASSLGQGGDTQYF

J: TRBJ2-1
V: TRBV11-2
size: -
CDR3: CASRSLNEQFF

J: TRBJ1-3
V: TRBV6-2/TRBV6-3
size: -
CDR3: CASSWTASGNTIYF

J: TRBJ2-1
V: TRBV10-3
size: -
CDR3: CAISPSGTGYNEQFF

J: TRBJ2-1
V: TRBV20-1
size: once
CDR3: CSAMSPGTGRTYNEQFF

J: TRBJ2-7
V: TRBV6-1
size: few
CDR3: CASSEGGGFGEQYF

J: TRBJ1-2
V: TRBV7-2
size: -
CDR3: CASSSQRGRNYGYTF

J: TRBJ2-1
V: TRBV7-6
size: many
CDR3: CASIPSAGLGNNEQFF

J: -
V: TRBV6-2/TRBV6-3
size: -
CDR3: CASMRSGGSYNEQYF

J: TRBJ2-2
V: TRBV6-4
size: -
CDR3: CASSLEEGTGELFF

J: TRBJ2-3
V: TRBV4-3
size: many
CDR3: CASSQDIAPGLGASGRSTDTQYF

J: TRBJ1-2
V: TRBV27
size: -
CDR3: CASSPGRGLRPDGYTF

J: TRBJ1-1
V: TRBV21-1
size: few
CDR3: CASSKYRPRREAFF

J: TRBJ2-3
V: TRBV6-2/TRBV6-3
size: many
CDR3: CASSYGVGKSTDTQYF

J: TRBJ2-7
V: TRBV11-3
size: -
CDR3: CACSQSTGMGETQYF

J: TRBJ2-5
V: TRBV25-1
size: many
CDR3: CASSEWTGGITTQETQYF

J: TRBJ2-2
V: TRBV5-1
size: many
CDR3: CASSLGGRNTGELFF

J: TRBJ2-5
V: TRBV21-1
size: -
CDR3: CASRTSGESETQYF

J: TRBJ1-5
V: TRBV3-1
size: few
CDR3: CASSQMDSNQPQHF